This T cell receptor (beta chain) was captured by sequencing in a study of control samples from healthy donors and cancer patients. Assay used: immunoSEQ multiplex PCR; TCRdb lists only in-frame clones, some missing. The sample lists 150,000 to 200,000 clones; about 90% were seen once. The CDR3 covers 17 residues. The junction had 9 bases not matched to a gene; V was cut back by 6 bases and J by 4 bases. Germline CDR1 and CDR2: SGHDT and YYEEEE. The sample was blood. This sequence originates from a young man in good health. This rearrangement joins TRBV5-6 to TRBJ2-6; 11 bases align to TRBD1. CDR3 DNA sequence: TGTGCCAGCAAGACTGGACAGGGGGCGACCGGGGCCAACGTCCTGACTTTC. Translated, it gives CASKTGQGATGANVLTF. The whole variable domain, remainder taken from reference TRBV5-6 and TRBJ2-6, is DAGVTQSPTHLIKTRGQQVTLRCSPKSGHDTVSWYQQALGQGPQFIFQYYEEEERQRGNFPDRFSGHQFPNYSSELNVNALLLGDSALYLCASKTGQGATGANVLTFGAGSRLTVL.